This T cell receptor beta chain was captured in a study of cytomegalovirus exposure and HLA in healthy donors. Study conclusions and caveats: With high specificity and sensitivity, the classifier reportedly diagnosed cytomegalovirus status.

The PCR employed 60 Vbeta primers together with 13 Jbeta primers. Repertoires were generated with immunoSEQ multiplex PCR, while TCRdb's copy carries only in-frame clones and drops some. The sample includes about 57,000 clones, 72% of them seen just once. To note about this clone: Its antigen is as yet unknown.

The length of the CDR3 is 14 residues. V was pared by 2 bases and J by 4 bases, with 3 bases of the junction left unmatched. CDR1 is SGHTA, CDR2 FQGNSA, per germline. The sample comprised PBMCs. The sequence came from a woman between 45 and 65 years old in good health and CMV-seronegative. This chain links TRBV7-2 with TRBJ1-1, with 8 bases lining up with TRBD1. The CDR3 DNA follows: TGTGCCAGCAGCTTAAAGACAGGGGCCACTGAAGCTTTCTTT. This sequence encodes CASSLKTGATEAFF.